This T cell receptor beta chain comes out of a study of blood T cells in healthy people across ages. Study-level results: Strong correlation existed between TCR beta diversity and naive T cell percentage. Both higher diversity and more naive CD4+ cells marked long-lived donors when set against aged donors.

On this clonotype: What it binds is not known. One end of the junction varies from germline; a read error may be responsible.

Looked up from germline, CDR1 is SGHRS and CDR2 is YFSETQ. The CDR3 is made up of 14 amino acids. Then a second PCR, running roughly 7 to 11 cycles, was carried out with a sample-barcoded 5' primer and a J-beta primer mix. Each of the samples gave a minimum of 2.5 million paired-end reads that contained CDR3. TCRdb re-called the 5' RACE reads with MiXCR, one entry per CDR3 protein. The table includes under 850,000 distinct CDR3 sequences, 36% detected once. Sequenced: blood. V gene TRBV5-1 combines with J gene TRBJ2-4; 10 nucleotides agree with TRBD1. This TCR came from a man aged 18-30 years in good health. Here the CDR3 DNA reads TGCACCAGCGGGGACGGGACAGGGGAAAACATTCAGTACTTC. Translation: CTSGDGTGENIQYF.